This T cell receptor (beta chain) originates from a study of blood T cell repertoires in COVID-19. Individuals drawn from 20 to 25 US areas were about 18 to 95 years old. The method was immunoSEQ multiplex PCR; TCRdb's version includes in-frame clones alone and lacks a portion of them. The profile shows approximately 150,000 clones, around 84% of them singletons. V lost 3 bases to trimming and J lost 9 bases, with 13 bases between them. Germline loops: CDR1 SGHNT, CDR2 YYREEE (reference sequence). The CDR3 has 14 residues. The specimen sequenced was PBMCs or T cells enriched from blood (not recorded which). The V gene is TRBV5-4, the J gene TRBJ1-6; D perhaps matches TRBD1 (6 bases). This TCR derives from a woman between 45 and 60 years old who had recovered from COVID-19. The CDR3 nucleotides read TGTGCCAGCAGCTCCGGGACAACCCGTTCACCCCTCCACTTT. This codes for CASSSGTTRSPLHF.